Given below is one T cell receptor beta chain in context. These data originate in a study of shared clonotypes between healthy human individuals. Splitting of each subset's genomic DNA was done evenly across several immunoSEQ plates. Method: immunoSEQ multiplex PCR; TCRdb's copy keeps in-frame clones and lacks some. The repertoire holds fewer than 600,000 clones, with around 77% as singletons. This CDR3 is built from 16 residues. Losses at the gene ends were 4 bases for V and 4 bases for J; bases not matched to a gene: 7. Germline V gene sequence: CDR1 SGHRS, CDR2 YFSETQ. There were no recent acute infections or vaccinations among the donors, who were healthy HIV-negative adults. Caucasian adults residing in Nashville, Tennessee made up all the donors.

Sequenced input: PBMCs. This TCR came from a woman in her forties in good health. Some clones in this sample may be carry-over from other donors' samples. The rearrangement links TRBV5-1 to TRBJ2-1; 11 bases agree with TRBD1. CDR3 sequence reads: CASSPGDRGIYNEQFF. The CDR3 coding sequence is TGCGCCAGCAGCCCAGGGGACAGGGGGATTTACAATGAGCAGTTCTTC.